The 13 T cell receptor beta chains listed next were all sequenced from one sample in a study of long-term antiretroviral therapy in people with HIV. Investigators performed immunoSEQ version v3.0 at survey level. Libraries were prepared by immunoSEQ multiplex PCR; TCRdb keeps only in-frame clonotypes and omits some of them. The sample yields some 22,000 clones, 85% to 90% seen once. The sample in question was unsorted PBMCs, obtained 1.3 years after starting antiretroviral therapy. These receptor sequences come from a man aged 55 to 69 with HIV.

This clone was picked up one time. This chain connects TRBV28 to TRBJ2-2, with a tentative D call TRBD2 (6 bases). CDR1 and CDR2 from the germline V gene are MDHEN and SYDVKM. CDR3 length equals 15 residues. Trimming cost V 5 bases and J 2 bases, with 12 bases left between them. CDR3: CASSPGGLNTGELFF. Here the CDR3 DNA reads TGTGCCAGCAGTCCCGGAGGGCTAAACACCGGGGAGCTGTTTTTT.

The CDR3 nucleotides are TGTGCCAGCAGTTCATTTGTGGGAAGCTCCTACAATGAGCAGTTCTTC. This translates into CASSSFVGSSYNEQFF. The J gene is TRBJ2-1, the V gene TRBV6-5; D is ambiguous. This CDR3 has 16 amino acids. CDR1 MNHEY and CDR2 SVGAGI come from the germline V gene. V was pared by 4 bases and J by 0 bases, with 13 bases between.

The chain combines TRBV7-9 with TRBJ2-5; D is ambiguous. This CDR3 contains 12 residues. V was shortened by 5 bases and J by 5 bases, with 9 bases between the two germline ends. Germline CDR1 and CDR2: SEHNR and FQNEAQ (reference sequence). CDR3 coding DNA: TGTGCCAGCAGCAGGGATTCCGAGACCCAGTACTTC. It translates to CASSRDSETQYF.

This clone has a handful of counts. The chain joins TRBV27 to TRBJ1-5; 9 bases agree with TRBD1. Trimming cost V 6 bases and J 5 bases; bases outside gene matches: 8. CDR1 and CDR2 from the germline V gene are MNHEY and SMNVEV (reference sequence). The CDR3 contains 15 residues. Written as DNA, the CDR3 is TGTGCCAGCAGCTTAACGACAGGGGGACATCAGCCCCAGCATTTT. Its protein is CASSLTTGGHQPQHF.

The count of this clone is one. J is TRBJ2-1 and V is TRBV6-5; D possibly corresponds to TRBD2 (5 bases). V lost 6 bases to trimming and J lost 10 bases, with 13 bases between them. CDR3 length: 12 residues. CDR1 and CDR2 from the germline V gene are MNHEY and SVGAGI. Written as DNA, the CDR3 is TGTGCCAGCAGATCCAATCTAGCAGAGCAGTTCTTC. Amino acids: CASRSNLAEQFF.

The chain has TRBV7-8 and TRBJ1-5; D call uncertain. The V end was cut by 1 base, the J end by 7 bases, with 23 bases between. Germline V gene sequence: CDR1 SGHVS, CDR2 FQNEAQ. The CDR3 has 18 amino acids. The CDR3 DNA sequence: TGTGCCAGCAGCTTAGGGTTCTCTCTTTTCTACAACGGGCAGCCCCAGCATTTT. Translated: CASSLGFSLFYNGQPQHF.

This clone was found a few times. The chain links TRBV29-1 to TRBJ2-3, with 8 bases identical to TRBD2. V shed 2 bases and J 3 bases; nucleotides not matched to a gene: 10. The CDR3 consists of 16 residues. CDR1 SQVTM and CDR2 ANQGSEA come from the germline V gene. For the CDR3, the DNA is TGCAGCGTTGAATTTTCCTCGGGAGGGAGGACAGATACGCAGTATTTT. The encoded protein is CSVEFSSGGRTDTQYF.

The rearrangement uses TRBV29-1 and TRBJ1-1, with a tentative D call TRBD1 (6 bases). The CDR3 runs 13 residues. Trimming stripped 4 bases from V and 3 bases from J, with 12 bases between. CDR1 SQVTM and CDR2 ANQGSEA come from the germline V gene. CDR3 sequence: CSVVLRGYTEAFF. CDR3 coding DNA: TGCAGCGTTGTACTAAGGGGGTACACTGAAGCTTTCTTT. Supplemented by reference TRBV29-1 and TRBJ1-1, the full variable domain reads SAVISQKPSRDICQRGTSLTIQCQVDSQVTMMFWYRQQPGQSLTLIATANQGSEATYESGFVIDKFPISRPNLTFSTLTVSNMSPEDSSIYLCSVVLRGYTEAFFGQGTRLTVV.

V and J are TRBV27 and TRBJ2-7; TRBD1 agrees at 7 bases. Germline V lookup: CDR1 MNHEY, CDR2 SMNVEV (reference sequence). J lost 6 bases, V lost 4 bases, and 9 bases had no gene match. This CDR3 comprises 14 residues. CDR3 loop: CASSWLGGIFEQYF. The DNA of the CDR3 is TGTGCCAGCAGTTGGTTAGGGGGCATCTTCGAGCAGTACTTC.

This chain connects TRBV6-6 to TRBJ1-3; 11 positions match TRBD1. The V gene's germline CDR1 is MNHNY and CDR2 SVGAGI (reference sequence). The CDR3 has 15 amino acids. Trimming at V came to 8 bases and at J to 8 bases, leaving 11 bases not matched to a gene. This chain's CDR3 is CASGSPGQGVDTIYF. The CDR3 coding sequence is TGTGCCAGCGGATCACCGGGACAGGGGGTTGACACCATATATTTT.

In nucleotides, the CDR3 is TGTGCCAGCACCAACACAGGGGGGGTGACTGAAGCTTTCTTT. Amino acid sequence: CASTNTGGVTEAFF. The chain uses TRBV6-6 and TRBJ1-1, with 8 positions matching TRBD1. The length of the CDR3 is 14 residues. Germline loops: CDR1 MNHNY, CDR2 SVGAGI (reference sequence). J was trimmed by 5 bases and V by 7 bases; bases with no gene match: 9.

This rearrangement joins TRBV30 to TRBJ2-5, with 7 nucleotides matching TRBD1. V lost 6 bases to trimming and J lost 7 bases; unmatched junction nucleotides: 8. This CDR3 is 12 amino acids long. Germline lookup yields CDR1 GTSNPN and CDR2 SVGIG (reference sequence). The chain's CDR3 is CACGDSIGTQYF. In DNA form, the CDR3 reads TGTGCCTGTGGGGACAGTATCGGGACCCAGTACTTC. The whole variable domain, filled in from reference TRBV30 and TRBJ2-5, reads SQTIHQWPATLVQPVGSPLSLECTVEGTSNPNLYWYRQAAGRGLQLLFYSVGIGQISSEVPQNLSASRPQDRQFILSSKKLLLSDSGFYLCACGDSIGTQYFGPGTRLLVL.

V usage is TRBV5-1 and J usage is TRBJ2-7, with D hard to call. CDR1 and CDR2 from the germline V gene are SGHRS and YFSETQ. Trimming pared 1 base from V and 0 bases from J, leaving 5 bases between. The CDR3 is made up of 13 amino acids. CDR3 bases: TGCGCCAGCAGCTTGCACAACTCCTACGAGCAGTACTTC. It yields the protein CASSLHNSYEQYF.